The entry that follows covers one TCR beta chain sequence. The sample comes from a study of shared clonotypes between healthy human individuals. Study-level background: Donors were a couple of women and a few men aged 18 to 49. Per donor, three plates held CD4 naive cells, three held CD4 memory, two held CD8 naive and one held CD8 memory.

The CDR3 contains 12 residues. Trimming stripped 6 bases from V and 4 bases from J, with 9 bases between. CDR1 and CDR2 (germline): MDHEN, SYDVKM. The genomic DNA of each subset was split evenly across several immunoSEQ plates. Profiling relied on immunoSEQ multiplex PCR, and the TCRdb table lists in-frame clones only, not all of them. This table holds 950,000 to 1,100,000 clones, 78% found once. The chain carries TRBV28 and TRBJ1-1; no clear D. Sequencing was carried out using memory CD4+ T cells from PBMCs. Documented subset: CD45RA-negative fraction. The sequence was collected from a young man in good health. Some clones in this sample may be carry-over from other donors' samples. CDR3 DNA sequence: TGTGCCAGCAGCCCCTTGGGCACTGAAGCTTTCTTT. Encoded protein: CASSPLGTEAFF.